These T cell receptor beta chains were read from a single sample in a study of cytotoxic CD8 clonotypes in ibrutinib-treated CLL. The repertoire was sequenced with immunoSEQ multiplex PCR; TCRdb's copy has only in-frame clones and lacks some. The sample has 330,000 or so clones, 67% seen once. The starting material was PBMCs, obtained after 36 months of ibrutinib treatment. The receptors were gathered from a human donor with chronic lymphocytic leukemia. Each CDR3 is given with its conserved first and last residue. The D gene is left open where the match is weak. Expanded clones are given a class, and other clones once, few, many or no size at all.

>TRBV6-5|once|TRBJ2-7|TRBD2
CASSASREGQYF
TGTGCCAGCTCAGCTTCCCGGGAGGGGCAGTACTTC
>TRBV6-1|few|TRBJ1-3|NA
CASSPIYGNTIYF
TGTGCCAGCAGCCCAATATATGGAAACACCATATATTTT
>TRBV19|NA|TRBJ1-5|TRBD1
CASSRTGPANQPQHF
TGTGCCAGTAGTCGGACAGGTCCGGCCAATCAGCCCCAGCATTTT
>TRBV13|NA|TRBJ2-7|NA
CASSTRGTAVYEQYF
TGTGCCAGCAGCACGCGCGGGACTGCCGTATACGAGCAGTACTTC
>TRBV19|few|TRBJ1-5|NA
CASSIVWGQPQHF
TGTGCCAGTAGTATAGTTTGGGGTCAGCCCCAGCATTTT
>TRBV2|NA|TRBJ2-5|NA
CASKAQGTQYF
TGTGCCAGCAAAGCCCAGGGGACCCAGTACTTC
>TRBV4-3|once|TRBJ2-1|TRBD1
CASSQDGRTGQYNEQFF
TGCGCCAGCAGCCAAGATGGCAGGACAGGGCAATACAATGAGCAGTTCTTC
>TRBV27|NA|TRBJ2-7|TRBD1
CASRHRGSSYEQYF
TGTGCCAGCAGGCACAGGGGTAGCTCCTACGAGCAGTACTTC
>TRBV5-1|NA|TRBJ2-3|TRBD2
CASSLVTSGLAGGPSTDTQYF
TGCGCCAGCAGCTTGGTGACGTCGGGACTAGCGGGAGGGCCTAGCACAGATACGCAGTATTTT
>TRBV19|NA|TRBJ2-7|TRBD1
CASSINPGGGISSYEQYF
TGTGCCAGTAGTATCAATCCAGGGGGCGGCATCAGCTCCTACGAGCAGTACTTC
>TRBV7-8|few|TRBJ1-1|NA
CASRLGMNTEAFF
TGTGCCAGTCGGCTGGGGATGAACACTGAAGCTTTCTTT
>TRBV5-6|NA|TRBJ2-7|TRBD1
CASSLRGQSYEQYF
TGTGCCAGCAGCTTGCGGGGACAGTCCTACGAGCAGTACTTC
>TRBV5-4|few|TRBJ1-3|NA
CASSRVGGSGNTIYF
TGTGCCAGCAGCCGTGTCGGGGGCTCTGGAAACACCATATATTTT
>TRBV13|NA|TRBJ1-1|NA
CASSLGEGPRVEAFF
TGTGCCAGCAGCTTAGGCGAAGGACCTCGTGTCGAAGCTTTCTTT
>TRBV9|NA|TRBJ2-7|NA
CASSVGDGPEQYF
TGTGCCAGCAGCGTAGGCGATGGCCCCGAGCAGTACTTC
>TRBV18|many|TRBJ2-1|NA
CASRRGNNEQFF
TGTGCCAGCCGGAGGGGGAACAATGAGCAGTTCTTC
>TRBV21-1|few|TRBJ2-7|NA
CASSKEVQGPYEQYF
TGTGCCAGCAGCAAAGAGGTACAGGGTCCCTACGAGCAGTACTTC
>TRBV27|NA|TRBJ1-4|NA
CASSSGQLHEKLFF
TGTGCCAGCAGTTCCGGACAGTTACATGAAAAACTGTTTTTT
>TRBV6-5|NA|TRBJ1-2|NA
CASSYLGYGYTF
TGTGCCAGCAGTTATCTTGGCTATGGCTACACCTTC
>TRBV28|NA|TRBJ2-3|NA
CASRNTRIRTDTQYF
TGTGCCAGCAGAAATACTAGGATTCGTACAGATACGCAGTATTTT
>TRBV2|NA|TRBJ2-5|NA
CASSPWETQETQYF
TGTGCCAGCAGCCCCTGGGAAACTCAAGAGACCCAGTACTTC
>TRBV28|NA|TRBJ2-1|TRBD2
CASSLLAGAGYNEQFF
TGTGCCAGCAGTTTACTGGCGGGAGCCGGCTACAATGAGCAGTTCTTC
>TRBV11-2|NA|TRBJ2-7|NA
CASSLVPGEQYF
TGTGCCAGCAGCTTGGTACCGGGCGAGCAGTACTTC
>TRBV7-2|NA|TRBJ1-4|NA
CASSIDFNADEKLFF
TGTGCCAGCAGCATCGACTTTAATGCGGATGAAAAACTGTTTTTT
>TRBV11-2|once|TRBJ2-7|NA
CASSLFNEQYF
TGTGCCAGCAGCTTGTTTAACGAGCAGTACTTC
>TRBV6-1|once|TRBJ1-2|NA
CASSEVADNYGYTF
TGTGCCAGCAGTGAAGTGGCAGATAACTATGGCTACACCTTC
>TRBV5-1|NA|TRBJ2-1|TRBD1
CASSLYGTGAYNEQFF
TGCGCCAGCAGCTTGTATGGGACAGGGGCCTACAATGAGCAGTTCTTC
>TRBV11-1|few|TRBJ1-1|TRBD1
CASSDIGTGRGTEAFF
TGTGCCAGCAGCGATATTGGGACAGGGCGGGGTACTGAAGCTTTCTTT
>TRBV5-1|NA|TRBJ2-2|NA
CASSWGRSTNTGELFF
TGCGCCAGCAGCTGGGGACGGTCGACTAACACCGGGGAGCTGTTTTTT
>TRBV19|NA|TRBJ2-3|TRBD2
CASSMGAGGFTDTQYF
TGTGCCAGTAGTATGGGTGCGGGAGGGTTCACAGATACGCAGTATTTT
>TRBV5-1|few|TRBJ1-2|NA
CASSLSPLIDYGYTF
TGCGCCAGCAGCTTAAGCCCCCTCATAGACTATGGCTACACCTTC
>TRBV5-6|few|TRBJ2-3|TRBD1
CASSRQGARAQDTQYF
TGTGCCAGCAGCCGCCAGGGGGCGAGGGCACAAGATACGCAGTATTTT
>TRBV25-1|NA|TRBJ1-2|NA
CASSEDWDGANYGYTF
TGTGCCAGCAGTGAGGATTGGGACGGAGCTAACTATGGCTACACCTTC
>TRBV5-6|NA|TRBJ2-5|TRBD2
CASSLNLAGPIPQETQYF
TGTGCCAGCAGCCTGAACCTAGCGGGCCCAATCCCACAAGAGACCCAGTACTTC
>TRBV2|NA|TRBJ2-7|TRBD2
CASSGASGSYEQYF
TGTGCCAGCAGTGGGGCTAGCGGCTCCTACGAGCAGTACTTC
>TRBV7-6|NA|TRBJ2-3|NA
CASSHGTDTQYF
TGTGCCAGCAGCCACGGCACGGATACACAGTATTTT
>TRBV7-2|once|TRBJ2-3|TRBD2
CASGRTSVTDTQYF
TGTGCCAGCGGACGGACTAGCGTGACAGATACGCAGTATTTT
>TRBV7-8|NA|TRBJ2-3|NA
CASSLNRAQYF
TGTGCCAGCAGCCTCAATCGTGCGCAGTATTTT
>TRBV6-1|NA|TRBJ1-3|TRBD1
CASSVGTGGNTIYF
TGTGCCAGCAGTGTTGGGACAGGAGGAAACACCATATATTTT
>TRBV5-1|few|TRBJ2-3|NA
CASSFRGRADTDTQYF
TGCGCCAGCAGCTTCCGCGGCAGGGCAGACACAGATACGCAGTATTTT
>TRBV29-1|NA|TRBJ1-4|TRBD1
CSVLQGANEKLFF
TGCAGCGTTCTACAGGGGGCCAATGAAAAACTGTTTTTT
>TRBV7-2|NA|TRBJ2-1|NA
CASSLSLAPNEQFF
TGTGCCAGCAGCTTAAGTTTAGCCCCCAATGAGCAGTTCTTC
>TRBV7-3|NA|TRBJ2-5|TRBD1
CASSLGPNFFTGAQETQYF
TGTGCCAGCAGCTTGGGCCCAAACTTTTTCACAGGGGCCCAAGAGACCCAGTACTTC
>TRBV11-2|NA|TRBJ1-2|TRBD1
CASSAAGTGKHGYTF
TGTGCCAGCAGCGCGGCCGGGACAGGCAAACATGGCTACACCTTC
>TRBV6-5|NA|TRBJ2-2|TRBD1
CAIQGANTGELFF
TGTGCCATACAGGGGGCGAACACCGGGGAGCTGTTTTTT
>TRBV23-1|few|TRBJ2-7|NA
CASSRADEQYF
TGCGCCAGCAGTCGCGCGGACGAGCAGTACTTC
>TRBV7-2|NA|TRBJ2-1|NA
CASTRPGGNEQFF
TGTGCCAGCACCCGCCCCGGGGGCAATGAGCAGTTCTTC
>TRBV6-5|NA|TRBJ2-7|NA
CASSQASEQYF
TGTGCCAGCAGCCAGGCAAGCGAGCAGTACTTC
>TRBV5-1|once|TRBJ2-3|NA
CASSVYTNTDTQYF
TGCGCCAGCAGTGTGTACACGAACACAGATACGCAGTATTTT
>TRBV4-1|NA|TRBJ2-7|NA
CASSQDSLAAYEQYF
TGCGCCAGCAGCCAAGATAGCCTAGCTGCCTACGAGCAGTACTTC
>TRBV7-2|NA|TRBJ2-1|TRBD1
CASSHRQGGYNEQFF
TGTGCCAGCAGCCATCGACAGGGGGGCTACAATGAGCAGTTCTTC
>TRBV7-9|few|TRBJ1-2|NA
CASSLKGLHYGYTF
TGTGCCAGCAGCTTAAAGGGGCTACACTATGGCTACACCTTC
>TRBV11-2|few|TRBJ1-3|NA
CASSLSSGNTIYF
TGTGCCAGCAGCTTATCATCTGGAAACACCATATATTTT